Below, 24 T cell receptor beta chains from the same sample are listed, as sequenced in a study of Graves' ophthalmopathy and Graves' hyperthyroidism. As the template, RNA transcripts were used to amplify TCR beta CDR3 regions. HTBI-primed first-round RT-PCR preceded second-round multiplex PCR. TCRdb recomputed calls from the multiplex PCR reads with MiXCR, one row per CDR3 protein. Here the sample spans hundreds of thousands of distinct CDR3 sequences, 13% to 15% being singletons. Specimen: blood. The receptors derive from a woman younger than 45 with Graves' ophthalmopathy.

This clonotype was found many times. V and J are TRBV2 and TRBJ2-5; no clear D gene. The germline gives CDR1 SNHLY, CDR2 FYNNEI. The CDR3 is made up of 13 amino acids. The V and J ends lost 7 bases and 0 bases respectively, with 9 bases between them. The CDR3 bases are TGTGCCAGCATTGATGGGCACCAAGAGACCCAGTACTTC. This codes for CASIDGHQETQYF.

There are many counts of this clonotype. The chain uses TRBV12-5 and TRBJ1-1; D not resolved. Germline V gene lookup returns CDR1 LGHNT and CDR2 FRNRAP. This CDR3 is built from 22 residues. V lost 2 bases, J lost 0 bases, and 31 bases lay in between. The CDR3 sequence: CASGLLPGLRSGLRNMNTEAFF. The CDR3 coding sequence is TGTGCTAGTGGTTTGCTGCCCGGACTAAGAAGCGGCCTAAGAAACATGAACACTGAAGCTTTCTTT.

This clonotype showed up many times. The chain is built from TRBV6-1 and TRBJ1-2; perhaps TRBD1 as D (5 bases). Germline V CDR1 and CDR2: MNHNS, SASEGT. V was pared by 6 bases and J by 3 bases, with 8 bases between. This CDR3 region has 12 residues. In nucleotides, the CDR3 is TGTGCCAGCAGGGACACTCACTATGGCTACACCTTC. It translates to CASRDTHYGYTF.

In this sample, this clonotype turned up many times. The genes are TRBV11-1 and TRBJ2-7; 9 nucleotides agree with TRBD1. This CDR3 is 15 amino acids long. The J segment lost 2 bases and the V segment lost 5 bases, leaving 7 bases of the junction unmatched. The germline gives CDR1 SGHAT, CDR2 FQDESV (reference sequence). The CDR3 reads CASSPRDRATYEQYF. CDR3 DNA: TGTGCCAGCAGCCCCCGGGACAGGGCCACCTACGAGCAGTACTTC.

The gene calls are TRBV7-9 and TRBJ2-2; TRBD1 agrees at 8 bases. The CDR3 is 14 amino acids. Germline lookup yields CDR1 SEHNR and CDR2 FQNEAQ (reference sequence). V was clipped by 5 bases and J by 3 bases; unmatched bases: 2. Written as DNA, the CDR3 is TGTGCCAGCAGCGACAGGGGTTACACCGGGGAGCTGTTTTTT. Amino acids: CASSDRGYTGELFF.

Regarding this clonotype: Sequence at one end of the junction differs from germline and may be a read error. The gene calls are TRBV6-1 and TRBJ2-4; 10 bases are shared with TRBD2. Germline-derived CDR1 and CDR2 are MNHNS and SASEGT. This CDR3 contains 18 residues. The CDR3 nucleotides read TGTGCCAGCAGTGTCCGTGCTAGCGGGAGACTAGCCAAAAACATTAAGTACTTC. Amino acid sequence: CASSVRASGRLAKNIKYF.

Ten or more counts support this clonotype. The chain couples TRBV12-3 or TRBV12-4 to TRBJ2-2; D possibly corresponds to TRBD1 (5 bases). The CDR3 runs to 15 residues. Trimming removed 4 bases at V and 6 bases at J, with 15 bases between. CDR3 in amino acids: CASSSGFSGPGELFF. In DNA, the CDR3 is TGTGCCAGCAGTTCAGGGTTTTCGGGCCCCGGGGAGCTGTTTTTT.

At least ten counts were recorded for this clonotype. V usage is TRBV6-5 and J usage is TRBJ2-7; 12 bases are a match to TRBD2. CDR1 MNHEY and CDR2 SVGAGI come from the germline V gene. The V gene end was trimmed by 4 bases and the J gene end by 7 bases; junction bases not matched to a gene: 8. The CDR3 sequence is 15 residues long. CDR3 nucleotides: TGTGCCAGCAGTTTCGGACTAGCGGGAATGTGGGAGCAGTACTTC. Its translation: CASSFGLAGMWEQYF.

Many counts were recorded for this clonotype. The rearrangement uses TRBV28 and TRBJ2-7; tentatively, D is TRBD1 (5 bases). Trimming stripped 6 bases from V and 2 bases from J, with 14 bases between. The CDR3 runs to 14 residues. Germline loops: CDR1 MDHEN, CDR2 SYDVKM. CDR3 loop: CASRIPRAPYEQYF. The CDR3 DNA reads TGTGCCAGCAGAATTCCCAGGGCCCCCTACGAGCAGTACTTC.

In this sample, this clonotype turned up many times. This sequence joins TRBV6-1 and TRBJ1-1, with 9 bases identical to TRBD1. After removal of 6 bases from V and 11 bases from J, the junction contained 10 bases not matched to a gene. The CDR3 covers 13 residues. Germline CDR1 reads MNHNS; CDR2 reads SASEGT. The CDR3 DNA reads TGTGCCAGCAGACAACCGGGACAGGGAATCGCTTTCTTT. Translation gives CASRQPGQGIAFF.

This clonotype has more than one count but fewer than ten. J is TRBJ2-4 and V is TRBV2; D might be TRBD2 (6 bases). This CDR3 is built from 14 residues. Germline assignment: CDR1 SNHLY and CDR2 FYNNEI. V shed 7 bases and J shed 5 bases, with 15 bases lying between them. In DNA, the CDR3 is TGTGCCAGCACCGGCGCGGGATCCGAAAACATTCAGTACTTC. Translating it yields CASTGAGSENIQYF.

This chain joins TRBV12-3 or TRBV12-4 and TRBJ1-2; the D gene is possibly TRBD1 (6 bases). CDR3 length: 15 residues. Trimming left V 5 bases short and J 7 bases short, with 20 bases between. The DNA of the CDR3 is TGTGCCAGCAGTCGCGGGGGGCGCAGGGATATTGGCTACACCTTC. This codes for CASSRGGRRDIGYTF.

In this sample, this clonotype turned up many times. CDR3 protein: CASSEVGQNQPQHF. CDR3 coding DNA: TGTGCCAGCAGTGAAGTCGGACAAAATCAGCCCCAGCATTTT. V is TRBV2 and J is TRBJ1-5, with D perhaps matching TRBD1 (5 bases). This CDR3 region has 14 residues. Deletions cut 1 base from V and 4 bases from J, with 8 bases between. The germline V gene encodes CDR1 SNHLY and CDR2 FYNNEI.

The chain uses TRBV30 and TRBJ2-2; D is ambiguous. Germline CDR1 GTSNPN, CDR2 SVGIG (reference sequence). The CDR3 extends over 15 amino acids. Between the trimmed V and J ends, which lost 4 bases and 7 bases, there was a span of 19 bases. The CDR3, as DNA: TGTGCCTGGAAGGCGCTATCAATTAGAGGCGGGGAGCTGTTTTTT. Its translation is CAWKALSIRGGELFF.

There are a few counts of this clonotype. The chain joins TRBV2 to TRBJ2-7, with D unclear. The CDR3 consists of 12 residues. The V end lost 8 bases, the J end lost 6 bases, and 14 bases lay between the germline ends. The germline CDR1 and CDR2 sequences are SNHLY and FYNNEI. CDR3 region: CASGKLNLEQYF. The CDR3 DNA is TGTGCCAGCGGCAAATTAAATCTCGAGCAGTACTTC.

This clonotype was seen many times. This CDR3 is CASSLSGTGYHEQYF. CDR3 nucleotides: TGTGCCAGCAGTTTATCCGGGACAGGGTACCACGAGCAGTACTTC. The chain couples TRBV27 to TRBJ2-7; 9 bases match TRBD1. Germline assignment: CDR1 MNHEY and CDR2 SMNVEV (reference sequence). The CDR3 runs 15 residues. J lost 5 bases, V lost 0 bases, and 5 bases had no gene match.

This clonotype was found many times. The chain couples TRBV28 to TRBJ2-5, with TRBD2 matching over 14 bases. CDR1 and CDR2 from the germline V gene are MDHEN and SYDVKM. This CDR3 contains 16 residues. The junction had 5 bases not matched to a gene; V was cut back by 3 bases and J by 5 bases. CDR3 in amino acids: CASSFPTSGGDETQYF. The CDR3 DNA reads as TGTGCCAGCAGTTTCCCGACTAGCGGGGGGGACGAGACCCAGTACTTC.

The CDR3 reads CASSARVRSYEQYF. The CDR3, as DNA: TGTGCCAGCAGTGCGAGGGTTAGGTCCTACGAGCAGTACTTC. The chain employs TRBV28 and TRBJ2-7; D possibly corresponds to TRBD2 (5 bases). This CDR3 contains 14 residues. Germline CDR1 MDHEN, CDR2 SYDVKM. V dropped 5 bases and J dropped 1 base, with 12 bases sitting between them.

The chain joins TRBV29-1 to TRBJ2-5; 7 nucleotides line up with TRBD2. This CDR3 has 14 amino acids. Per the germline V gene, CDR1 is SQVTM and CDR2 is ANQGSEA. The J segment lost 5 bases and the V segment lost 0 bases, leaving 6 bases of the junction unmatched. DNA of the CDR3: TGCAGCGTTGAAGATCGGGGGGAGGTCGAGACCCAGTACTTC. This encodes CSVEDRGEVETQYF.

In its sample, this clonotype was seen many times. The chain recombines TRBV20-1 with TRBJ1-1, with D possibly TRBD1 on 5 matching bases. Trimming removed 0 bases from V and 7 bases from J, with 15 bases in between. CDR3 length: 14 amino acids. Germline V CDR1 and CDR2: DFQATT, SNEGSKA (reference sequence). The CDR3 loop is CSARDQGDAFEAFF. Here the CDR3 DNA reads TGCAGTGCTAGAGACCAGGGTGACGCATTTGAAGCTTTCTTT.

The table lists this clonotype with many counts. The CDR3 DNA reads as TGTGCCTGGAGTCCAGGCCACTATGGCTACACCTTC. Its translation is CAWSPGHYGYTF. This sequence joins TRBV30 and TRBJ1-2; D gene uncertain. The CDR3 is 12 residues long. Germline V gene data show CDR1 as GTSNPN and CDR2 as SVGIG (reference sequence). Trimming took off 2 bases at V and 3 bases at J, with 7 bases between the two ends.

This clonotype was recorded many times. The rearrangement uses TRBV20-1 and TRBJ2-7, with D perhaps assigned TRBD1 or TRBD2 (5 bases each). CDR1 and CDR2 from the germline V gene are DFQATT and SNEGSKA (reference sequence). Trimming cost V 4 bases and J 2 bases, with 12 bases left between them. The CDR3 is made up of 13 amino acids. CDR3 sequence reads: CSATPRDPYEQYF. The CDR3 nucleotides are TGCAGTGCTACGCCCCGGGACCCCTACGAGCAGTACTTC.

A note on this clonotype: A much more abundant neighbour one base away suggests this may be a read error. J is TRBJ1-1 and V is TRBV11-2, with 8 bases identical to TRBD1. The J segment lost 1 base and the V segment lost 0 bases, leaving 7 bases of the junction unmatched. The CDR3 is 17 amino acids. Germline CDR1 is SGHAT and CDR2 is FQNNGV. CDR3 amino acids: CASSLEGYRGSNTEAFF. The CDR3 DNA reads TGTGCCAGCAGCTTAGAAGGTTACAGGGGGTCGAACACTGAAGCTTTCTTT. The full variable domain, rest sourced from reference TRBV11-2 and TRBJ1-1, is EAGVAQSPRYKIIEKRQSVAFWCNPISGHATLYWYQQILGQGPKLLIQFQNNGVVDDSQLPKDRFSAERLKGVDSTLKIQPAKLEDSAVYLCASSLEGYRGSNTEAFFGQGTRLTVV.

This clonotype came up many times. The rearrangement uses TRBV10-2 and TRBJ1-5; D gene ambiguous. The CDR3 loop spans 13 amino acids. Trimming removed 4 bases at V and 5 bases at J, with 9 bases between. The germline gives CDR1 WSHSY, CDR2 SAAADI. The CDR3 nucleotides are TGCGCCAGCAGTGTGGCAGCGTATCAGCCCCAGCATTTT. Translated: CASSVAAYQPQHF.